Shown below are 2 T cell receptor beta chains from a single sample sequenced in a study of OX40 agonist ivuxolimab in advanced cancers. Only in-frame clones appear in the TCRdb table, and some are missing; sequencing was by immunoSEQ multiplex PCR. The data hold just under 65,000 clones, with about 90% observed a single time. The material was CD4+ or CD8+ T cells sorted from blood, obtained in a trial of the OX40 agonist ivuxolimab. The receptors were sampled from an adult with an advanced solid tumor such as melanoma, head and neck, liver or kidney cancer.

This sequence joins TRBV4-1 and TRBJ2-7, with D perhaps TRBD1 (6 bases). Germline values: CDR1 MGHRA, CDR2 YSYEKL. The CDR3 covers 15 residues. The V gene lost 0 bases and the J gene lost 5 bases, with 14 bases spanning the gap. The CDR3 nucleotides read TGCGCCAGCAGCCAAGACGGAACAGGGTTAGACGAGCAGTACTTC. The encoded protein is CASSQDGTGLDEQYF.

In DNA, the CDR3 is TGTGCCAGCAGTCCCCCCCGTGGAGAAAAACTGTTTTTT. This codes for CASSPPRGEKLFF. The J gene is TRBJ1-4, the V gene TRBV28, with D unclear. This CDR3 comprises 13 residues. Germline-derived CDR1 and CDR2 are MDHEN and SYDVKM. Trimming took 5 bases from V and 8 from J, leaving 12 bases between them.